The 24 T cell receptor beta chains presented below share a single source sample, sequenced in a study of T cell repertoires in cytomegalovirus infection. For these receptors, no antigen is known. TCRdb recomputed calls from the reads with MiXCR, one row per CDR3 protein. The sample lists about 83,000 distinct CDR3 sequences, 45% to 50% occurring once. The input for sequencing was CD8+ T cells from cultured PBMCs, taken from culture after CMV antigen stimulation. Source of these receptors: a human donor in good health (CMV status not recorded). Some clones in this sample may be carry-over from other donors' samples.

The V call is TRBV12-3 or TRBV12-4, the J call TRBJ1-5; tentatively, D is TRBD1 (6 bases). V gave up 6 bases and J gave up 6 bases, with 12 bases separating them. The CDR3 is made up of 13 amino acids. In DNA form, the CDR3 reads TGTGCCAGCAGCATCTCAGGGGCTCAGCCCCAGCATTTT. This encodes CASSISGAQPQHF.

The chain links TRBV6-1 to TRBJ2-5, with TRBD2 matching over 7 bases. Germline trimming cut 2 bases from V and 5 bases from J; bases unmatched to any gene: 8. The CDR3 covers 15 residues. Germline V gives CDR1 MNHNS, CDR2 SASEGT. CDR3 protein: CASSEHRRGRETQYF. DNA for the CDR3: TGTGCCAGCAGTGAACATCGGCGGGGGAGGGAGACCCAGTACTTC.

As regards this clonotype: Mismatch with germline at one junction end may stem from a read error. This chain links TRBV11-2 with TRBJ2-1, with D unclear. This CDR3 is built from 18 residues. Germline CDR1 is SGHAT and CDR2 is FQNNGV. The DNA of the CDR3 is TGTGCCAGCGGCTTAGATCCTGACGTCAAACGATCCTACAATGAGCAGTTCTTC. Its protein is CASGLDPDVKRSYNEQFF.

This clonotype was seen only a few times. The chain couples TRBV7-2 to TRBJ2-7; D is undetermined. Between the trimmed V and J ends, which lost 0 bases and 0 bases, there was a span of 6 bases. This CDR3 is built from 14 residues. Germline V gene data show CDR1 as SGHTA and CDR2 as FQGNSA. CDR3 sequence: CASSLAQSSYEQYF. As DNA, the CDR3 is TGTGCCAGCAGCTTAGCCCAGAGCTCCTACGAGCAGTACTTC.

This clonotype was seen a few times. The chain joins TRBV20-1 to TRBJ1-3, with 8 bases lining up with TRBD1. CDR1 and CDR2 from the germline V gene are DFQATT and SNEGSKA (reference sequence). This CDR3 spans 14 amino acids. J was trimmed by 4 bases and V by 6 bases; bases with no gene match: 8. The CDR3 spells CSANVRGLGNTIYF. The DNA for the CDR3 is TGCAGTGCCAACGTCAGGGGGCTAGGAAACACCATATATTTT.

The CDR3 is CASSDMTGARNGYTF. DNA of the CDR3: TGTGCCAGCAGTGACATGACAGGGGCGCGTAATGGCTACACCTTC. The V call is TRBV6-4, the J call TRBJ1-2; TRBD1 matches at 8 bases. Per the germline V gene, CDR1 is MRHNA and CDR2 is SNTAGT. The CDR3 covers 15 residues. The trim removed 2 bases at V and 6 bases at J, leaving 8 bases unmatched.

V and J are TRBV27 and TRBJ2-1, with 9 bases identical to TRBD1. V lost 5 bases to trimming and J lost 6 bases; unmatched junction nucleotides: 14. The CDR3 has 17 amino acids. The germline V gene has CDR1 MNHEY and CDR2 SMNVEV (reference sequence). The CDR3: CASSPLGTGLHVNEQFF. The CDR3 DNA is TGTGCCAGCAGTCCCCTCGGGACAGGGCTCCACGTCAATGAGCAGTTCTTC.

The chain combines TRBV6-1 with TRBJ1-5, with D possibly being TRBD1 (5 bases). The V end lost 1 base, the J end lost 4 bases, and 11 bases lay between the germline ends. This CDR3 has 15 residues. Germline assignment: CDR1 MNHNS and CDR2 SASEGT. DNA of the CDR3: TGTGCCAGCAGTGAAGGGGGGACGCGGAATCAGCCCCAGCATTTT. Its protein is CASSEGGTRNQPQHF.

The chain employs TRBV6-6 and TRBJ2-1, with D possibly matching TRBD2 (6 bases). Germline CDR1 and CDR2: MNHNY and SVGAGI (reference sequence). V was shortened by 7 bases and J by 5 bases, with 15 bases between the two germline ends. There are 14 residues in the CDR3. The CDR3 loop is CASTGYGGDNEQFF. In DNA form, the CDR3 reads TGTGCCAGCACCGGCTACGGGGGTGACAATGAGCAGTTCTTC.

The chain joins TRBV7-6 to TRBJ1-3; 11 bases align to TRBD1. The CDR3 sequence is 16 residues long. Germline V gene sequence: CDR1 SGHVS, CDR2 FNYEAQ. V dropped 4 bases and J dropped 8; count of bases not matched to a gene: 10. CDR3 in amino acids: CASSSVPGQGVDTIYF. The CDR3 DNA is TGTGCCAGCAGCTCCGTTCCGGGACAGGGGGTAGACACCATATATTTT.

The J gene is TRBJ1-2, the V gene TRBV28; D is ambiguous. Germline values: CDR1 MDHEN, CDR2 SYDVKM. The CDR3 loop spans 17 amino acids. The V end was cut by 2 bases, the J end by 3 bases, with 19 bases between. This CDR3 is CASSLPLLQGRHYGYTF. The CDR3 DNA sequence: TGTGCCAGCAGTTTACCCCTACTACAAGGGCGGCACTATGGCTACACCTTC.

This chain uses TRBV12-3 or TRBV12-4 with TRBJ1-5, with 11 bases aligning to TRBD1. V shed 2 bases, J shed 4 bases, and the junction held 7 bases outside the gene matches. This CDR3 has 17 residues. In DNA form, the CDR3 reads TGTGCCAGCAGTTTAATGGGACAGGGGGAATGGAATCAGCCCCAGCATTTT. Translated, it gives CASSLMGQGEWNQPQHF.

The chain uses TRBV15 and TRBJ2-5; 7 positions agree with TRBD2. This CDR3 is built from 18 residues. Germline lookup yields CDR1 LNHNV and CDR2 YYDKDF (reference sequence). The V segment lost 4 bases and the J segment 2 bases; nucleotides outside the gene matches: 16. The CDR3: CATSITVPSGEQQETQYF. CDR3 DNA sequence: TGTGCCACCAGCATTACAGTCCCTAGCGGCGAACAACAAGAGACCCAGTACTTC.

The chain uses TRBV4-2 and TRBJ2-5; D tentatively reads TRBD1 or TRBD2 (5 bases each). This CDR3 has 16 amino acids. Trimming stripped 5 bases from V and 1 base from J, with 17 bases between. Germline V gene data show CDR1 as LGHNA and CDR2 as YNFKEQ. CDR3 sequence reads: CASSGQTGGFQETQYF. Here the CDR3 DNA reads TGTGCCAGCAGCGGACAAACTGGGGGATTCCAAGAGACCCAGTACTTC.

This clonotype has only a few counts. The J gene is TRBJ2-7, the V gene TRBV28; 9 bases map to TRBD1. This CDR3 contains 14 residues. CDR1 and CDR2 from the germline V gene are MDHEN and SYDVKM. J lost 2 bases, V lost 5 bases, and 4 bases had no gene match. CDR3 in amino acids: CASSRQGVTYEQYF. Written as DNA, the CDR3 is TGTGCCAGCAGTCGACAGGGGGTTACCTACGAGCAGTACTTC.

The gene calls are TRBV19 and TRBJ1-2; perhaps TRBD1 as D (6 bases). CDR1 and CDR2 from the germline V gene are LNHDA and SQIVND (reference sequence). The CDR3 has 15 amino acids. V lost 3 bases and J lost 0, with 11 bases in between. CDR3 sequence: CASSIGQRPNYGYTF. In DNA, the CDR3 is TGTGCCAGTAGTATCGGACAGAGACCTAACTATGGCTACACCTTC. The full variable domain, completed using reference TRBV19 and TRBJ1-2, is DGGITQSPKYLFRKEGQNVTLSCEQNLNHDAMYWYRQDPGQGLRLIYYSQIVNDFQKGDIAEGYSVSREKKESFPLTVTSAQKNPTAFYLCASSIGQRPNYGYTFGSGTRLTVV.

V and J are TRBV27 and TRBJ2-7; no firm D call. This CDR3 is 12 amino acids long. Germline V gives CDR1 MNHEY, CDR2 SMNVEV (reference sequence). The V end lost 6 bases, the J end lost 2 bases, and 8 bases lay between the germline ends. Here the CDR3 DNA reads TGTGCCAGCAGCCTTACCCCCTACGAGCAGTACTTC. This codes for CASSLTPYEQYF.

The CDR3 here is CASSPSGGTGELFF. The CDR3, as DNA: TGTGCCAGCAGCCCTAGCGGGGGGACCGGGGAGCTGTTTTTT. V usage is TRBV7-8 and J usage is TRBJ2-2; 11 bases agree with TRBD2. CDR3 size: 14 residues. The J segment lost 5 bases and the V segment lost 5 bases, leaving 1 base of the junction unmatched. Germline-derived CDR1 and CDR2 are SGHVS and FQNEAQ. The full variable domain, completed using reference TRBV7-8 and TRBJ2-2, is GAGVSQSPRYKVAKRGQDVALRCDPISGHVSLFWYQQALGQGPEFLTYFQNEAQLDKSGLPSDRFFAERPEGSVSTLKIQRTQQEDSAVYLCASSPSGGTGELFFGEGSRLTVL.

V usage is TRBV6-5 and J usage is TRBJ1-2; D is uncertain. The germline gives CDR1 MNHEY, CDR2 SVGAGI. The CDR3 has 14 amino acids. Trimming left V 8 bases short and J 6 bases short, with 19 bases between. Written as DNA, the CDR3 is TGTGCCAGCCGGTACGGGGTTGACTTGGATGGCTACACCTTC. This codes for CASRYGVDLDGYTF.

The rearrangement links TRBV10-3 to TRBJ2-5; 7 bases match TRBD2. The CDR3 consists of 15 residues. Per germline, CDR1 ENHRY and CDR2 SYGVKD. V was clipped by 0 bases and J by 4 bases; unmatched bases: 5. The CDR3: CAISESWRETETQYF. As DNA, the CDR3 is TGTGCCATCAGTGAGTCGTGGCGGGAGACAGAGACCCAGTACTTC.

There are a few counts of this clonotype. This chain links TRBV12-3 or TRBV12-4 with TRBJ1-2; D might be TRBD1 (5 bases). CDR3 size: 14 residues. V shed 0 bases and J shed 4 bases, with 9 bases lying between them. Written as DNA, the CDR3 is TGTGCCAGCAGTTTAGCGAAGGGGAGCTATGGCTACACCTTC. This translates into CASSLAKGSYGYTF.

Concerning this clonotype itself: With a much larger clone just one base away, this may be a read error. The CDR3 here is CTSRMGNQPQHF. DNA for the CDR3: TGTACCAGCAGGATGGGCAATCAGCCCCAGCATTTT. The rearrangement links TRBV7-6 to TRBJ1-5; D not certain. This CDR3 has 12 amino acids. Germline V gene sequence: CDR1 SGHVS, CDR2 FNYEAQ.

There are a few counts of this clonotype. V is TRBV7-2 and J is TRBJ1-2; 8 bases are a match to TRBD1. This CDR3 contains 15 residues. Trimming cost V 5 bases and J 5 bases; bases outside gene matches: 10. Germline CDR1 is SGHTA and CDR2 is FQGNSA. This CDR3 is CASSPRTGILYGYTF. The CDR3 DNA reads as TGTGCCAGCAGCCCGCGGACAGGGATTTTGTATGGCTACACCTTC.

CDR3: CASSLEAGYDEQYF. The CDR3 nucleotides are TGTGCCAGCAGCTTAGAGGCAGGGTATGACGAGCAGTACTTC. The chain carries TRBV11-2 and TRBJ2-7; D is perhaps TRBD1 (5 bases). Trimming left V 0 bases short and J 5 bases short, with 11 bases between. CDR1 and CDR2 from the germline V gene are SGHAT and FQNNGV. The CDR3 runs to 14 residues.